These 9 T cell receptor beta chains originate from one sample sequenced in a study of Tregs in tolerant kidney transplant recipients. Only in-frame clones appear in the TCRdb table, and some are missing; sequencing was by immunoSEQ multiplex PCR. The data hold around 50,000 clones, with about 86% observed a single time. Sequenced material: CD4+ T cells from blood. These receptors were collected from a human donor in good health.

The chain carries TRBV4-2 and TRBJ2-3; D may be TRBD1 or TRBD2 (5 bases each). The CDR3 totals 16 residues. Trimming removed 7 bases at V and 2 bases at J, with 19 bases between. CDR1 LGHNA and CDR2 YNFKEQ come from the germline V gene. The CDR3 protein is CASTLSGDENTDTQYF. CDR3 bases: TGTGCCAGCACCCTATCCGGGGACGAGAACACAGATACGCAGTATTTT.

This clone was picked up a small number of times. The rearrangement uses TRBV2 and TRBJ2-2; 7 bases line up with TRBD1. Unmatched junction bases numbered 7, after V lost 6 bases and J lost 0 bases. Germline V gene sequence: CDR1 SNHLY, CDR2 FYNNEI. The CDR3 has 16 amino acids. The CDR3 nucleotides read TGTGCCAGCAGCTTATTAGGGACAGCGAACACCGGGGAGCTGTTTTTT. As protein: CASSLLGTANTGELFF. The entire variable domain, with the rest obtained from reference TRBV2 and TRBJ2-2, is as follows: EPEVTQTPSHQVTQMGQEVILRCVPISNHLYFYWYRQILGQKVEFLVSFYNNEISEKSEIFDDQFSVERPDGSNFTLKIRSTKLEDSAMYFCASSLLGTANTGELFFGEGSRLTVL.

The chain combines TRBV11-2 with TRBJ2-3; D gene uncertain. Germline V CDR1 and CDR2: SGHAT, FQNNGV. The CDR3 totals 15 residues. Trimming pared 0 bases from V and 0 bases from J, leaving 7 bases between. CDR3 coding DNA: TGTGCCAGCAGCTTAGATGGGTTAAGCACAGATACGCAGTATTTT. Translation gives CASSLDGLSTDTQYF.

The chain links TRBV19 to TRBJ1-1; D is possibly TRBD1 (5 bases). CDR1 is LNHDA, CDR2 SQIVND, per germline (reference sequence). The V gene lost 4 bases and the J gene lost 4 bases, with 10 bases spanning the gap. This CDR3 spans 13 amino acids. In DNA form, the CDR3 reads TGTGCCAGTAGTAGGGACTCGGGCACTGAAGCTTTCTTT. It specifies CASSRDSGTEAFF.

The gene calls are TRBV6-5 and TRBJ1-5; tentatively, D is TRBD1 (5 bases). Trimming cost V 4 bases and J 0 bases, with 7 bases left between them. Germline CDR1 MNHEY, CDR2 SVGAGI. The CDR3 is made up of 14 amino acids. The CDR3: CASSLTVSNQPQHF. The CDR3 nucleotides are TGTGCCAGCAGTTTGACAGTTAGCAATCAGCCCCAGCATTTT.

CDR3 residues: CASSPGTGGEELFF. In DNA form, the CDR3 reads TGCGCCAGCAGCCCCGGGACAGGGGGCGAGGAACTGTTTTTT. The rearrangement links TRBV5-1 to TRBJ1-4, with TRBD1 matching over 12 bases. The CDR3 sequence is 14 residues long. The trim removed 4 bases at V and 12 bases at J, leaving 7 bases unmatched. CDR1 SGHRS and CDR2 YFSETQ come from the germline V gene.

The V gene is TRBV27, the J gene TRBJ2-7; D is possibly TRBD2 (5 bases). In germline, CDR1 is MNHEY, CDR2 SMNVEV (reference sequence). The CDR3 is made up of 18 amino acids. Trimming took off 6 bases at V and 1 base at J, with 25 bases between the two ends. The CDR3 sequence: CASSSSPQRRPISYEQYF. CDR3 coding DNA: TGTGCCAGCAGCTCTAGCCCCCAGCGGAGACCCATATCCTACGAGCAGTACTTC.

The chain combines TRBV5-1 with TRBJ2-5; 7 positions match TRBD1. This CDR3 is 16 amino acids long. Germline values: CDR1 SGHRS, CDR2 YFSETQ. The junction had 8 bases not matched to a gene; V was cut back by 2 bases and J by 1 base. The CDR3 reads CASSLSPGQTQETQYF. DNA of the CDR3: TGCGCCAGCAGCTTATCCCCGGGACAGACCCAAGAGACCCAGTACTTC.

This clone occurred a few times. The genes are TRBV30 and TRBJ2-7; TRBD1 might be the D (6 bases). Germline CDR1 reads GTSNPN; CDR2 reads SVGIG (reference sequence). Trimming pared 3 bases from V and 4 bases from J, leaving 10 bases between. This CDR3 spans 12 amino acids. The CDR3 reads CAWSEQGYEQYF. CDR3 coding DNA: TGTGCCTGGAGCGAACAGGGTTACGAGCAGTACTTC. Based on the CDR3 plus reference TRBV30 and TRBJ2-7, the full variable domain is SQTIHQWPATLVQPVGSPLSLECTVEGTSNPNLYWYRQAAGRGLQLLFYSVGIGQISSEVPQNLSASRPQDRQFILSSKKLLLSDSGFYLCAWSEQGYEQYFGPGTRLTVT.